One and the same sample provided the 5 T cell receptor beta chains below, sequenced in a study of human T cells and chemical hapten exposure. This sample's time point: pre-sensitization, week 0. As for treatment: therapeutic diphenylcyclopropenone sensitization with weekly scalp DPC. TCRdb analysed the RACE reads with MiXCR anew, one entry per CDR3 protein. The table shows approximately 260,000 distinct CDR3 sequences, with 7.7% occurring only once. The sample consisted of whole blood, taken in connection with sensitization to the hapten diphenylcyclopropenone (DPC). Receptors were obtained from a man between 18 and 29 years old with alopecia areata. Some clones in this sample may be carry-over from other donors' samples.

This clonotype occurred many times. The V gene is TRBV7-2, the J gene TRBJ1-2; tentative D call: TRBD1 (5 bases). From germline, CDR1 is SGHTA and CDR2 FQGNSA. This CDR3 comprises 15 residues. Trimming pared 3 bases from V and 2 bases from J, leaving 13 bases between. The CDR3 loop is CASSLRGGVNYGYTF. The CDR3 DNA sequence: TGTGCCAGCAGCTTGAGGGGCGGAGTAAACTATGGCTACACCTTC.

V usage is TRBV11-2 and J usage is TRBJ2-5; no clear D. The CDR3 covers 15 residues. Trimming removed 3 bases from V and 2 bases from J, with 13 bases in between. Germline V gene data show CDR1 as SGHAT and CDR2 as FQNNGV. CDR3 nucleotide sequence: TGTGCCAGCAGCTTGTTGTCGGTGAAACAAGAGACCCAGTACTTC. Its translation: CASSLLSVKQETQYF.

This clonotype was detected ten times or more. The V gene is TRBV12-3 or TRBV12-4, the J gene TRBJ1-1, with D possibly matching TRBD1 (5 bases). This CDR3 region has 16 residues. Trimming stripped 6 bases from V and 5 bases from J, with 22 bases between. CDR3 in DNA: TGTGCCAGCAGAGTTTATACAGGTCCCGTAGAAACTGAAGCTTTCTTT. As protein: CASRVYTGPVETEAFF.

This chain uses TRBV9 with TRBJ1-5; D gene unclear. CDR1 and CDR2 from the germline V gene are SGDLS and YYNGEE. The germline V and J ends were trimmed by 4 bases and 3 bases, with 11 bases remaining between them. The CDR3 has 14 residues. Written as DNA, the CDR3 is TGTGCCAGCAGCTCCGGACGGATCAATCAGCCCCAGCATTTT. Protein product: CASSSGRINQPQHF.

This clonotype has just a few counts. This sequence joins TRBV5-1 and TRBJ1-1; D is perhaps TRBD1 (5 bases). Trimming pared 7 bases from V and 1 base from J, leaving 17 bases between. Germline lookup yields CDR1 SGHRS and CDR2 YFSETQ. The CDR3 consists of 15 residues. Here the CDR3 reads CASSPAGTENTEAFF. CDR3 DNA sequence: TGCGCCAGCTCTCCGGCCGGGACCGAGAACACTGAAGCTTTCTTT.